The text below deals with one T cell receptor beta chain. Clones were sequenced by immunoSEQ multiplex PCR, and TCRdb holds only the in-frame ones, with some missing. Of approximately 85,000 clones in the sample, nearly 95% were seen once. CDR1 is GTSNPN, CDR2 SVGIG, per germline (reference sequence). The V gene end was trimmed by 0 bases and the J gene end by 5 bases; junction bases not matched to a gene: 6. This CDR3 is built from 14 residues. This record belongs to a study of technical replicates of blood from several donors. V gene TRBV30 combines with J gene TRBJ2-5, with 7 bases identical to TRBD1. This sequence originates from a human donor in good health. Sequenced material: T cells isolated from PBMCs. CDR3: CAWSVQGGPETQYF. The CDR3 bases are TGTGCCTGGAGTGTACAAGGGGGCCCCGAGACCCAGTACTTC.